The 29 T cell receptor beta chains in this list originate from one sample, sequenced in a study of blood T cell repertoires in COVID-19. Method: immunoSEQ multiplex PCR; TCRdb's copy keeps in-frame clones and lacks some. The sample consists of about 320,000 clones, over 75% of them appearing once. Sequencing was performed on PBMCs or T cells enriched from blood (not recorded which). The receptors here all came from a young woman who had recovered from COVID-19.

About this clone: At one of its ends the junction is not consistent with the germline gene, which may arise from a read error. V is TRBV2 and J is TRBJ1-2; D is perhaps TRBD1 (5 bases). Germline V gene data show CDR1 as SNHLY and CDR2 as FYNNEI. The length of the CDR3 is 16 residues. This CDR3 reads CASRREVRGEGYGYAF. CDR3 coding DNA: TGTGCCAGCAGGAGGGAGGTACGGGGGGAAGGATATGGCTACGCCTTC.

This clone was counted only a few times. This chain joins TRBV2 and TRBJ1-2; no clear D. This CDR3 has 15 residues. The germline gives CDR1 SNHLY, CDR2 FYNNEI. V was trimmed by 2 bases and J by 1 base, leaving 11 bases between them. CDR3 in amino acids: CASSETANRNYGYTF. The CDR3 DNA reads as TGTGCCAGCAGTGAAACAGCCAACCGTAACTATGGCTACACCTTC.

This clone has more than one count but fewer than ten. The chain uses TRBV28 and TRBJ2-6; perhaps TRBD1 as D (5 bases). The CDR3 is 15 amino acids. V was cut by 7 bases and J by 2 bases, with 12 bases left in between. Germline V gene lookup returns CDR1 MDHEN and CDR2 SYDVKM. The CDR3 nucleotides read TGTGCCAGCAATAAACCAGGGACTGGGGCCAACGTCCTGACTTTC. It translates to CASNKPGTGANVLTF.

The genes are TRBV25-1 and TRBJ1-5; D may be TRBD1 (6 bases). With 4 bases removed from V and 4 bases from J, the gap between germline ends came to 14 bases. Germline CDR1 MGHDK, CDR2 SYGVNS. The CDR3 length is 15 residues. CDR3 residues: CASSAGGQINQPQHF. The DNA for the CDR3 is TGTGCCAGCAGTGCGGGAGGACAGATAAATCAGCCCCAGCATTTT.

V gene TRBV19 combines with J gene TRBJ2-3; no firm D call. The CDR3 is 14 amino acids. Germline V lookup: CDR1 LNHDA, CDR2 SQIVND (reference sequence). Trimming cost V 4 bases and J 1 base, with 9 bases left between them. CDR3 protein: CASSTRSGTDTQYF. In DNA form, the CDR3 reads TGTGCCAGTAGTACACGGTCTGGCACAGATACGCAGTATTTT.

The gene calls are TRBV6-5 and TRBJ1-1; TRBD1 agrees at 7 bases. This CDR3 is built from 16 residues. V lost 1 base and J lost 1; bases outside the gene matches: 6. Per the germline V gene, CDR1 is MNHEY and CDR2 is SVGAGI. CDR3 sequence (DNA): TGTGCCAGCAGTTACTATACAGGGGAAGGGAACACTGAAGCTTTCTTT. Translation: CASSYYTGEGNTEAFF.

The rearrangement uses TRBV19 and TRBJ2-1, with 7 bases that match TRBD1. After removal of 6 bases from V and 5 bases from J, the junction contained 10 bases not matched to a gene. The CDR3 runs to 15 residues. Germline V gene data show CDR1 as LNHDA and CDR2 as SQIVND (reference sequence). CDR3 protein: CASRLQGYGDNEQFF. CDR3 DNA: TGTGCCAGTAGATTACAGGGGTACGGTGACAATGAGCAGTTCTTC.

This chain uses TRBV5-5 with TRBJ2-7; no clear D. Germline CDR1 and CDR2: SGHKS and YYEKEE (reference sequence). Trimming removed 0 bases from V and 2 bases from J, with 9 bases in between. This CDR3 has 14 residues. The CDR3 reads CASSLVQATYEQYF. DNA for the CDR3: TGTGCCAGCAGCTTGGTCCAAGCTACCTACGAGCAGTACTTC.

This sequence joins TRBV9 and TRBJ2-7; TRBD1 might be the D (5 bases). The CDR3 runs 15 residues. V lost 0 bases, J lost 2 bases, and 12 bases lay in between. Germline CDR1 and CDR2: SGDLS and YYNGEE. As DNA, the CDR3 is TGTGCCAGCAGCGTAGGGGCAGGGAACACCTACGAGCAGTACTTC. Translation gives CASSVGAGNTYEQYF.

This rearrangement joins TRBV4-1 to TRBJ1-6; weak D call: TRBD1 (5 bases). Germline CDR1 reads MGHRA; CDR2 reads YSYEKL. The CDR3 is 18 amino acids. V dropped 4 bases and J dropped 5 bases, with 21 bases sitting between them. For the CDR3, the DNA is TGCGCCAGCAGCCTCGACCCGGGGGGAGCATACAATAATTCACCCCTCCACTTT. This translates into CASSLDPGGAYNNSPLHF.

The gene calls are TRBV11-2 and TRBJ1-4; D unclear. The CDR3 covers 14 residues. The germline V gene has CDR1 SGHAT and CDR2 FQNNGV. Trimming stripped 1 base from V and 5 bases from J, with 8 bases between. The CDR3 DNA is TGTGCCAGCAGCTTAGTAGCGAACAATGAAAAACTGTTTTTT. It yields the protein CASSLVANNEKLFF.

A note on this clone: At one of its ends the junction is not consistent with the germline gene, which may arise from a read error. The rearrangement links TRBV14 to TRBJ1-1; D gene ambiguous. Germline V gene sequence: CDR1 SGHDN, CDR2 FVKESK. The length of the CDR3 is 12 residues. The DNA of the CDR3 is TGTGCCAGCAGCCAAGGTAACAGTGAAGCTTTCTTT. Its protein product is CASSQGNSEAFF. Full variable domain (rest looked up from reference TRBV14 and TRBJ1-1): EAGVTQFPSHSVIEKGQTVTLRCDPISGHDNLYWYRRVMGKEIKFLLHFVKESKQDESGMPNNRFLAERTGGTYSTLKVQPAELEDSGVYFCASSQGNSEAFFGQGTRLTVV.

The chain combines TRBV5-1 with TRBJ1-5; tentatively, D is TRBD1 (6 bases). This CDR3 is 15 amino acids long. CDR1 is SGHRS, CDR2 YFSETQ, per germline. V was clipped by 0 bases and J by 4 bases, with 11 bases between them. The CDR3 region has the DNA TGCGCCAGCAGCTTGGAAGAGGGGACAAATCAGCCCCAGCATTTT. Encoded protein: CASSLEEGTNQPQHF.

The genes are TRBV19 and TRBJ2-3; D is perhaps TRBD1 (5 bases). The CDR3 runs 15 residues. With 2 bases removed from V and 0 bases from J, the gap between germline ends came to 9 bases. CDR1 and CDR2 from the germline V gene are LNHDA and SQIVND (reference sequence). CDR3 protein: CASSIRPGSTDTQYF. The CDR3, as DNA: TGTGCCAGTAGTATAAGGCCAGGGAGCACAGATACGCAGTATTTT. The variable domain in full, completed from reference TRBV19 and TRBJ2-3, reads DGGITQSPKYLFRKEGQNVTLSCEQNLNHDAMYWYRQDPGQGLRLIYYSQIVNDFQKGDIAEGYSVSREKKESFPLTVTSAQKNPTAFYLCASSIRPGSTDTQYFGPGTRLTVL.

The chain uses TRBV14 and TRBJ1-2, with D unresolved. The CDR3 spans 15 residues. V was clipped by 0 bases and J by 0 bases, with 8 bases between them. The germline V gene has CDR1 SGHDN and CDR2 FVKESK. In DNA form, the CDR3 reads TGTGCCAGCAGCCAAGACCCTCCCCCTAACTATGGCTACACCTTC. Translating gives CASSQDPPPNYGYTF.

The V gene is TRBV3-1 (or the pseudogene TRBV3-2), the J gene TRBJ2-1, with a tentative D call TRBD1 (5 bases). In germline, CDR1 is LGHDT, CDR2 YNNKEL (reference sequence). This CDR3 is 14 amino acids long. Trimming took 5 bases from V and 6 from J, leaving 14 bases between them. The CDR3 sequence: CASSSIQGFNEQFF. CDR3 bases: TGTGCCAGCAGCAGTATTCAGGGCTTCAATGAGCAGTTCTTC.

The DNA for the CDR3 is TGCGCCAGCACCCTTACCCGGCTAGCGGGAGTCGGTGACACCGGGGAGCTGTTTTTT. It codes for CASTLTRLAGVGDTGELFF. The V gene is TRBV10-2, the J gene TRBJ2-2; 10 bases align to TRBD2. Germline V gene lookup returns CDR1 WSHSY and CDR2 SAAADI. Germline trimming cut 7 bases from V and 3 bases from J; bases unmatched to any gene: 17. The CDR3 runs to 19 residues.

CDR3 sequence reads: CASSLGTGFYGYTF. The CDR3 DNA follows: TGTGCCAGCAGCTTGGGGACAGGCTTCTATGGCTACACCTTC. V gene TRBV5-4 combines with J gene TRBJ1-2, with 7 bases fitting TRBD1. The V gene end was trimmed by 0 bases and the J gene end by 4 bases; junction bases not matched to a gene: 3. The CDR3 is made up of 14 amino acids. Germline V gives CDR1 SGHNT, CDR2 YYREEE (reference sequence). The whole variable domain, remainder taken from reference TRBV5-4 and TRBJ1-2, is ETGVTQSPTHLIKTRGQQVTLRCSSQSGHNTVSWYQQALGQGPQFIFQYYREEENGRGNFPPRFSGLQFPNYSSELNVNALELDDSALYLCASSLGTGFYGYTFGSGTRLTVV.

CDR3 in amino acids: CASSSLGGNTEAFF. Here the CDR3 DNA reads TGTGCCAGCAGCTCCCTCGGTGGGAACACTGAAGCTTTCTTT. The gene calls are TRBV27 and TRBJ1-1; D unclear. Germline CDR1 MNHEY, CDR2 SMNVEV (reference sequence). Trimming cost V 6 bases and J 1 base, with 12 bases left between them. The CDR3 contains 14 residues.

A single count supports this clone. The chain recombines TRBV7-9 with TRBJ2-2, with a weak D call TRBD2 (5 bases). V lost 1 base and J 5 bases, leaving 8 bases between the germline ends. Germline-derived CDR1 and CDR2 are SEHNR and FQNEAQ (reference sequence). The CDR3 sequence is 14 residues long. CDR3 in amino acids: CASSLEAATGELFF. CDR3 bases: TGTGCCAGCAGCTTAGAAGCGGCGACCGGGGAGCTGTTTTTT. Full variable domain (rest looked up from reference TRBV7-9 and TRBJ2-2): DTGVSQNPRHKITKRGQNVTFRCDPISEHNRLYWYRQTLGQGPEFLTYFQNEAQLEKSRLLSDRFSAERPKGSFSTLEIQRTEQGDSAMYLCASSLEAATGELFFGEGSRLTVL.

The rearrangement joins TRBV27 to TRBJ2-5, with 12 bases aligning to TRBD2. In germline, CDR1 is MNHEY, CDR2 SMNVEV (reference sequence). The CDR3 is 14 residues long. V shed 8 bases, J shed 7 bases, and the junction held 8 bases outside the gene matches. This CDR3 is CASGLAGGGRTQYF. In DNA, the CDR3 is TGTGCCAGCGGGCTAGCGGGAGGGGGCCGGACCCAGTACTTC.

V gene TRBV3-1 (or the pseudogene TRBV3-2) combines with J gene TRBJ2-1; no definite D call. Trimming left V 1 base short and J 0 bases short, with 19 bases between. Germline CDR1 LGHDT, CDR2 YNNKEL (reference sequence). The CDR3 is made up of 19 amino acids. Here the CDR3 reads CASSQGALKGLSSYNEQFF. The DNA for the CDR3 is TGTGCCAGCAGCCAAGGGGCCCTTAAAGGCCTGAGCTCCTACAATGAGCAGTTCTTC.

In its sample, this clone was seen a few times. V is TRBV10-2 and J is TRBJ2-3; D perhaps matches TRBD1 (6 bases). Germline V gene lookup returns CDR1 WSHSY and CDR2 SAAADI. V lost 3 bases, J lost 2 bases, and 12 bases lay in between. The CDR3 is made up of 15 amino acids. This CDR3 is CASSEGGTNTDTQYF. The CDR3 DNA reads TGCGCCAGCAGTGAAGGTGGGACAAACACAGATACGCAGTATTTT.

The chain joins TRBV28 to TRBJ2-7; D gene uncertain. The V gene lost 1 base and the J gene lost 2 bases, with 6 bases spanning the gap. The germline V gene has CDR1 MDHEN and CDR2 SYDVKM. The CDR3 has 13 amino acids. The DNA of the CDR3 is TGTGCCAGCAGTTTATTCAGTCCCTACGAGCAGTACTTC. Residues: CASSLFSPYEQYF.

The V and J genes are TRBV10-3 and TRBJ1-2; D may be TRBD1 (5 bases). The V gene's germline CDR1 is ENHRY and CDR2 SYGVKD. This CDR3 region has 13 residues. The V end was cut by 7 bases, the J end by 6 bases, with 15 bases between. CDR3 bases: TGTGCCATCACTGGGGCAGGTGAAGATGGCTACACCTTC. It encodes CAITGAGEDGYTF.

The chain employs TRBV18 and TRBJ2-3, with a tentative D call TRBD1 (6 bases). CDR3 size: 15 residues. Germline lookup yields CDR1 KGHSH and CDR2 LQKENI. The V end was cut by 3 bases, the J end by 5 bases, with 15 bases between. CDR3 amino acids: CASSPLGGGEDTQYF. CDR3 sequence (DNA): TGTGCCAGCTCACCCCTTGGGGGCGGCGAAGATACGCAGTATTTT.

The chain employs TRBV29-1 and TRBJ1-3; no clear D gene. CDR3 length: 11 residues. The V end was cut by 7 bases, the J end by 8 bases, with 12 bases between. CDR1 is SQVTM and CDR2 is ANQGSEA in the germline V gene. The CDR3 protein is CSGRRTDTIYF. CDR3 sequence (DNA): TGCAGCGGCAGGAGGACGGACACCATATATTTT.

In DNA, the CDR3 is TGTGCCACCAGTGATGGCATTAGCGGGTCTAGAGGCCCGCAGTATTTT. It encodes CATSDGISGSRGPQYF. V and J are TRBV24-1 and TRBJ2-3; 7 bases agree with TRBD2. The trim removed 3 bases at V and 10 bases at J, leaving 15 bases unmatched. This CDR3 comprises 16 residues. Germline V gives CDR1 KGHDR, CDR2 SFDVKD.

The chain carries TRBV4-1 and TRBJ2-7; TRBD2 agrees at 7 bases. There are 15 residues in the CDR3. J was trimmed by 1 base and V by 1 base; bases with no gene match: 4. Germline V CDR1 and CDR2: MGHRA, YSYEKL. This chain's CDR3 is CASSQVRTSSYEQYF. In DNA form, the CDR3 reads TGCGCCAGCAGCCAAGTCAGGACTAGTTCCTACGAGCAGTACTTC.